Following are 6 T cell receptor beta chains from one sample sequenced in a study of cytomegalovirus exposure and HLA in healthy donors. Amplification used 60 Vbeta primers and 13 Jbeta primers. Using immunoSEQ multiplex PCR, the repertoire was profiled, and TCRdb retains in-frame clones only, with some absent. The sample lists about 200,000 clones, around 79% occurring once. Sequencing input: PBMCs. The receptors originated from a girl aged 2 to 9 in good health and CMV-seronegative.

This chain links TRBV4-1 with TRBJ2-3; 11 nucleotides line up with TRBD2. The trim removed 3 bases at V and 5 bases at J, leaving 7 bases unmatched. CDR1 is MGHRA, CDR2 YSYEKL, per germline. The CDR3 is 16 amino acids. CDR3 region: CASSHVAGGPRDTQYF. The CDR3 DNA reads TGCGCCAGCAGCCACGTAGCGGGGGGGCCAAGAGATACGCAGTATTTT.

The gene calls are TRBV10-3 and TRBJ1-1; no clear D gene. The CDR3 contains 15 residues. From germline, CDR1 is ENHRY and CDR2 SYGVKD. Trimming pared 2 bases from V and 1 base from J, leaving 11 bases between. The CDR3 nucleotides are TGTGCCATCAGTGAGGGGCCTCTATCGAACACTGAAGCTTTCTTT. This gives the protein CAISEGPLSNTEAFF.

This chain joins TRBV5-6 and TRBJ2-3; weak D call: TRBD2 (6 bases). Germline CDR1 SGHDT, CDR2 YYEEEE. V was shortened by 3 bases and J by 5 bases, with 7 bases between the two germline ends. The CDR3 loop spans 12 amino acids. The CDR3 is CASSWGVDTQYF. The CDR3 nucleotides are TGTGCCAGCAGCTGGGGGGTAGATACGCAGTATTTT. The full variable domain, with the rest looked up from reference TRBV5-6 and TRBJ2-3, is DAGVTQSPTHLIKTRGQQVTLRCSPKSGHDTVSWYQQALGQGPQFIFQYYEEEERQRGNFPDRFSGHQFPNYSSELNVNALLLGDSALYLCASSWGVDTQYFGPGTRLTVL.

This clone was counted only a few times. V and J are TRBV6-5 and TRBJ1-2, with D perhaps TRBD1 (6 bases). This CDR3 has 14 amino acids. V lost 0 bases, J lost 8 bases, and 13 bases lay in between. CDR1 and CDR2 (germline): MNHEY, SVGAGI. DNA of the CDR3: TGTGCCAGCAGTTACTCGCTTGGACAGCCGGGCTACACCTTC. It specifies CASSYSLGQPGYTF.

The V call is TRBV4-1, the J call TRBJ1-1; 11 bases line up with TRBD1. V shed 6 bases, J shed 4 bases, and the junction held 10 bases outside the gene matches. From germline, CDR1 is MGHRA and CDR2 YSYEKL. The CDR3 loop spans 16 amino acids. The CDR3, as DNA: TGCGCCAGCAGGCCGGGACAGGGGGTTTGGAGCACTGAAGCTTTCTTT. Residues: CASRPGQGVWSTEAFF.

The chain links TRBV5-4 to TRBJ1-1, with D possibly being TRBD1 (6 bases). The V gene's germline CDR1 is SGHNT and CDR2 YYREEE (reference sequence). The CDR3 contains 14 residues. Trimming left V 1 base short and J 1 base short, with 8 bases between. The CDR3 loop reads CASSLLQGNTEAFF. The CDR3 DNA follows: TGTGCCAGCAGCTTGCTACAGGGGAACACTGAAGCTTTCTTT.